Presented here are 29 T cell receptor beta chains from one specimen sequenced in a study of T cell repertoires in cytomegalovirus infection. The antigens for these receptors are not known. TCRdb reprocessed the reads with MiXCR, giving one entry per CDR3 protein. Of approximately 470,000 distinct CDR3 sequences listed, under 45% are singletons. Material: cultured PBMCs, obtained from culture after CMV antigen stimulation. Receptor source: a human donor in good health (CMV status not recorded). Some clones in this sample may be carry-over from other donors' samples.

The rearrangement uses TRBV18 and TRBJ2-2; the D is unclear. The length of the CDR3 is 15 residues. CDR1 KGHSH and CDR2 LQKENI come from the germline V gene. Trimming removed 1 base at V and 7 bases at J, with 13 bases between. CDR3 sequence reads: CASSPRVVVRGELFF. The CDR3 DNA follows: TGTGCCAGCTCACCACGAGTTGTGGTACGCGGGGAGCTGTTTTTT.

This chain joins TRBV5-1 and TRBJ2-2; D is possibly TRBD1 (5 bases). Trimming shortened V by 6 bases and J by 4 bases, and 7 bases separated the two germline ends. This CDR3 region has 12 residues. In germline, CDR1 is SGHRS, CDR2 YFSETQ. CDR3 residues: CASKRGTGELFF. Here the CDR3 DNA reads TGCGCCAGCAAAAGGGGCACCGGGGAGCTGTTTTTT.

This clonotype has only a few counts. This chain joins TRBV28 and TRBJ1-5, with D perhaps matching TRBD1 (6 bases). Germline V gene data show CDR1 as MDHEN and CDR2 as SYDVKM. The CDR3 has 14 residues. V dropped 9 bases and J dropped 5 bases, with 17 bases sitting between them. CDR3 sequence: CASSRGGADQPQHF. The CDR3 coding sequence is TGTGCCAGTTCGAGAGGGGGGGCAGATCAGCCCCAGCATTTT. Drawing the rest from reference TRBV28 and TRBJ1-5, the complete variable domain is DVKVTQSSRYLVKRTGEKVFLECVQDMDHENMFWYRQDPGLGLRLIYFSYDVKMKEKGDIPEGYSVSREKKERFSLILESASTNQTSMYLCASSRGGADQPQHFGDGTRLSIL.

The CDR3 nucleotides are TGTGCCAGCAGCCGAACGCGGACAGGGCCCTTAACTGGAAACACCATATATTTT. This translates into CASSRTRTGPLTGNTIYF. The chain uses TRBV7-8 and TRBJ1-3; 8 positions agree with TRBD1. This CDR3 region has 18 residues. Germline CDR1 SGHVS, CDR2 FQNEAQ. The junction had 14 bases not matched to a gene; V was cut back by 5 bases and J by 2 bases.

The genes are TRBV7-2 and TRBJ2-1; 9 nucleotides line up with TRBD2. V lost 5 bases to trimming and J lost 0 bases; unmatched junction nucleotides: 2. The V gene's germline CDR1 is SGHTA and CDR2 FQGNSA. This CDR3 is built from 15 residues. The CDR3 loop reads CASSRSGGSYNEQFF. The CDR3 DNA sequence: TGTGCCAGCAGCCGTAGCGGGGGCTCCTACAATGAGCAGTTCTTC.

A few counts support this clonotype. The chain combines TRBV6-2 or TRBV6-3 with TRBJ2-7; 14 bases match TRBD2. V dropped 0 bases and J dropped 12; count of bases not matched to a gene: 4. CDR3 length equals 14 residues. CDR1 is MNHEY, CDR2 SVGEGT, per germline. The CDR3 DNA reads TGTGCCAGCAGTTACTCCGGGACTAGCGGGAGAAGGTACTTC. This encodes CASSYSGTSGRRYF.

This clonotype has a handful of counts. The CDR3, as DNA: TGCGCCAGCAGCGAGGACAGGTTTTTTGAAAAACTGTTTTTT. Its protein is CASSEDRFFEKLFF. J is TRBJ1-4 and V is TRBV5-1; 7 nucleotides line up with TRBD1. The CDR3 is made up of 14 amino acids. Trimming cost V 4 bases and J 7 bases; bases outside gene matches: 7. Germline V CDR1 and CDR2: SGHRS, YFSETQ.

This clonotype was observed a handful of times. This sequence may be a read error, since a much larger clone differs from it by one base. V gene TRBV7-9 combines with J gene TRBJ1-5; no firm D call. There are 14 residues in the CDR3. CDR1 is SEHNR and CDR2 is FQNEAQ in the germline V gene (reference sequence). Between the trimmed V and J ends, which lost 1 base and 3 bases, there was a span of 7 bases. The DNA of the CDR3 is TGTGCCAGCAGCTTAGGGGGTACCAATCAGCCCCAGCATTTT. Translating it yields CASSLGGTNQPQHF.

There are a few counts of this clonotype. J is TRBJ2-1 and V is TRBV3-1; D gene unclear. Germline assignment: CDR1 LGHDT and CDR2 YNNKEL (reference sequence). Trimming pared 2 bases from V and 5 bases from J, leaving 10 bases between. CDR3 size: 14 residues. The CDR3 here is CASSQRTIHNEQFF. CDR3 nucleotides: TGTGCCAGCAGCCAAAGGACGATCCACAATGAGCAGTTCTTC.

The V gene is TRBV7-8, the J gene TRBJ1-1; D remains unclear. Trimming took 2 bases from V and 3 from J, leaving 10 bases between them. The V gene's germline CDR1 is SGHVS and CDR2 FQNEAQ. This CDR3 comprises 14 residues. CDR3 DNA sequence: TGTGCCAGCAGCTTACGTTCGGCCTACACTGAAGCTTTCTTT. Its translation is CASSLRSAYTEAFF.

The rearrangement links TRBV12-3 or TRBV12-4 to TRBJ2-1; TRBD2 matches 14 bases. This CDR3 has 16 residues. V shed 1 base, J shed 9 bases, and the junction held 5 bases outside the gene matches. CDR3 in DNA: TGTGCCAGCAGTTTAGTTGGGACTAGCGGGGGAGGTGAGCAGTTCTTC. Amino acids: CASSLVGTSGGGEQFF.

V usage is TRBV11-3 and J usage is TRBJ2-3; 8 positions match TRBD2. This CDR3 has 22 amino acids. The germline gives CDR1 SGHNT, CDR2 YENEEA. V shed 3 bases, J shed 0 bases, and the junction held 23 bases outside the gene matches. The CDR3 DNA is TGTGCCAGCAGCTTGGGCGGGTATTACGCGGGGGGCCTACGTGCTAGCACAGATACGCAGTATTTT. This encodes CASSLGGYYAGGLRASTDTQYF.

The chain links TRBV20-1 to TRBJ2-7; D is perhaps TRBD2 (6 bases). Germline V gene data show CDR1 as DFQATT and CDR2 as SNEGSKA (reference sequence). Trimming pared 3 bases from V and 1 base from J, leaving 16 bases between. CDR3 length: 15 amino acids. CDR3: CSASALGGGSYEQYF. DNA of the CDR3: TGCAGTGCTAGTGCCTTGGGGGGAGGTTCCTACGAGCAGTACTTC.

This clonotype was found a few times. The chain joins TRBV7-9 to TRBJ2-3, with D unclear. This CDR3 is 14 amino acids long. Germline values: CDR1 SEHNR, CDR2 FQNEAQ (reference sequence). The ends were cut back, 3 bases at V and 3 bases at J, with 10 bases in the middle. The CDR3 protein is CASSFPTSTDTQYF. In nucleotides, the CDR3 is TGTGCCAGCAGCTTTCCGACCTCGACAGATACGCAGTATTTT. Based on the CDR3 plus reference TRBV7-9 and TRBJ2-3, the full variable domain is DTGVSQNPRHKITKRGQNVTFRCDPISEHNRLYWYRQTLGQGPEFLTYFQNEAQLEKSRLLSDRFSAERPKGSFSTLEIQRTEQGDSAMYLCASSFPTSTDTQYFGPGTRLTVL.

The rearrangement links TRBV7-2 to TRBJ2-2; D call uncertain. The CDR3 sequence is 14 residues long. In germline, CDR1 is SGHTA, CDR2 FQGNSA. V lost 1 base, J lost 5 bases, and 8 bases lay in between. DNA for the CDR3: TGTGCCAGCAGCTTAGATCTTGGAACCGGGGAGCTGTTTTTT. It translates to CASSLDLGTGELFF.

The chain uses TRBV6-1 and TRBJ1-1; D gene uncertain. Deletions cut 4 bases from V and 1 base from J, with 19 bases between. Germline CDR1 is MNHNS and CDR2 is SASEGT. The CDR3 runs 17 residues. The CDR3, as DNA: TGTGCCAGCAGTGGTAGACATCGAAGTTTTTGGAACACTGAAGCTTTCTTT. Residues: CASSGRHRSFWNTEAFF.

This clonotype was recorded many times. V and J are TRBV6-1 and TRBJ2-3; 8 bases agree with TRBD2. The CDR3 contains 14 residues. The J segment lost 5 bases and the V segment lost 6 bases, leaving 7 bases of the junction unmatched. CDR1 MNHNS and CDR2 SASEGT come from the germline V gene. The DNA for the CDR3 is TGTGCCAGCAGGGACGGGAGCGGGGGAGATACGCAGTATTTT. It translates to CASRDGSGGDTQYF.

The sample holds a few counts of this clonotype. This chain joins TRBV6-1 and TRBJ2-5; D call uncertain. This CDR3 is built from 15 residues. The germline V gene has CDR1 MNHNS and CDR2 SASEGT. CDR3 nucleotides: TGTGCAAACAATGGGTATAGGGTCCGTCCCGAGACCCAGTACTTC. It is translated as CANNGYRVRPETQYF.

This clonotype was detected once. The chain has TRBV5-5 and TRBJ2-1; 8 bases map to TRBD1. CDR1 SGHKS and CDR2 YYEKEE come from the germline V gene (reference sequence). After removal of 2 bases from V and 4 bases from J, the junction contained 11 bases not matched to a gene. The CDR3 consists of 17 residues. The CDR3 protein is CASSLGQGRGLYNEQFF. In DNA form, the CDR3 reads TGTGCCAGCAGCTTAGGACAGGGTAGGGGCCTTTACAATGAGCAGTTCTTC.

The chain has TRBV4-1 and TRBJ2-2, with D possibly TRBD2 on 6 matching bases. This CDR3 is built from 14 residues. V lost 6 bases and J lost 6, with 14 bases in between. Germline V gene lookup returns CDR1 MGHRA and CDR2 YSYEKL. The CDR3 sequence is CASRAGTLAGELFF. The DNA for the CDR3 is TGCGCCAGCAGGGCCGGGACTTTGGCCGGGGAGCTGTTTTTT.

The V call is TRBV7-9, the J call TRBJ1-1; D not resolved. CDR1 SEHNR and CDR2 FQNEAQ come from the germline V gene (reference sequence). The CDR3 consists of 14 residues. The germline V and J ends were trimmed by 5 bases and 4 bases, with 14 bases remaining between them. Here the CDR3 DNA reads TGTGCCAGCAGCCGTCGGGAGGAGGGCACTGAAGCTTTCTTT. Residues: CASSRREEGTEAFF.

This clonotype was recorded only once. The chain combines TRBV5-1 with TRBJ2-1; TRBD2 matches at 10 bases. Germline V gene data show CDR1 as SGHRS and CDR2 as YFSETQ. V was clipped by 4 bases and J by 5 bases; unmatched bases: 15. This CDR3 has 18 residues. CDR3 DNA sequence: TGCGCCAGCAGCGCCAAGACCCCGGGACTAGCGCCCAACAATGAGCAGTTCTTC. Its protein product is CASSAKTPGLAPNNEQFF. Drawing the rest from reference TRBV5-1 and TRBJ2-1, the complete variable domain is KAGVTQTPRYLIKTRGQQVTLSCSPISGHRSVSWYQQTPGQGLQFLFEYFSETQRNKGNFPGRFSGRQFSNSRSEMNVSTLELGDSALYLCASSAKTPGLAPNNEQFFGPGTRLTVL.

The V call is TRBV6-2 or TRBV6-3, the J call TRBJ1-2, with 7 bases identical to TRBD1. Germline V lookup: CDR1 MNHEY, CDR2 SVGEGT. With 8 bases clipped from V and 3 bases from J, the junction kept 15 bases outside the gene matches. The CDR3 is made up of 16 amino acids. In DNA, the CDR3 is TGTGCCAGCCGTAAAGGGACAGCCCGGGCTTACTATGGCTACACCTTC. Amino acids: CASRKGTARAYYGYTF.

This clonotype has just a few counts. The V gene is TRBV11-2, the J gene TRBJ2-3; 10 nucleotides line up with TRBD2. Per germline, CDR1 SGHAT and CDR2 FQNNGV. This CDR3 contains 15 residues. The J segment lost 4 bases and the V segment lost 5 bases, leaving 6 bases of the junction unmatched. The CDR3, as DNA: TGTGCCAGCAGCCTAAGCGGGGGGGCGCCAGATACGCAGTATTTT. Protein: CASSLSGGAPDTQYF.

The V call is TRBV12-5, the J call TRBJ2-1; weak D call: TRBD2 (5 bases). Trimming pared 0 bases from V and 0 bases from J, leaving 15 bases between. CDR3 size: 18 residues. Germline V lookup: CDR1 LGHNT, CDR2 FRNRAP. DNA of the CDR3: TGTGCTAGTGGTTTGGTACGCGACGGGGAAAGCTCCTACAATGAGCAGTTCTTC. Encoded protein: CASGLVRDGESSYNEQFF.

The chain couples TRBV6-2 or TRBV6-3 to TRBJ1-5, with D hard to call. From germline, CDR1 is MNHEY and CDR2 SVGEGT. V lost 4 bases and J lost 0, with 13 bases in between. This CDR3 has 16 amino acids. The CDR3 DNA follows: TGTGCCAGCAGTTTCAACATACACCTTAGCAATCAGCCCCAGCATTTT. Residues: CASSFNIHLSNQPQHF.

The gene calls are TRBV7-2 and TRBJ2-6; TRBD1 matches 9 bases. Germline-derived CDR1 and CDR2 are SGHTA and FQGNSA. V lost 7 bases and J lost 1; bases outside the gene matches: 5. This CDR3 has 16 amino acids. The CDR3, as DNA: TGTGCCAGCACCACAGGGGGCGCATCTGGGGCCAACGTCCTGACTTTC. Protein sequence: CASTTGGASGANVLTF.

In this sample, this clonotype turned up many times. V usage is TRBV7-2 and J usage is TRBJ2-2, with D uncertain. CDR3 length equals 12 residues. Germline V gene sequence: CDR1 SGHTA, CDR2 FQGNSA. Trimming pared 5 bases from V and 7 bases from J, leaving 8 bases between. In DNA form, the CDR3 reads TGTGCCAGCAGCCCACGCGTCGGGGAGCTGTTTTTT. It codes for CASSPRVGELFF.

This clonotype was counted between two and nine times. V and J are TRBV7-9 and TRBJ2-7; D is possibly TRBD1 or TRBD2 (5 bases each). With 3 bases removed from V and 3 bases from J, the gap between germline ends came to 9 bases. The CDR3 runs to 13 residues. The germline V gene encodes CDR1 SEHNR and CDR2 FQNEAQ (reference sequence). The CDR3 nucleotides are TGTGCCAGCAGCTTCCGGGACGGCTACGAGCAGTACTTC. Translating gives CASSFRDGYEQYF.